Following are 13 T cell receptor beta chains from one sample sequenced in a study of cytomegalovirus exposure and HLA in healthy donors. Both 60 Vbeta primers and 13 Jbeta primers went into the PCR. The method was immunoSEQ multiplex PCR; TCRdb's version includes in-frame clones alone and lacks a portion of them. The sample holds 100,000 to 150,000 clones; about 81% are singletons and the top ten take about 1%. Sequenced sample: PBMCs. All receptors derive from a woman aged 25-40 years in good health and CMV-seronegative.

This chain uses TRBV29-1 with TRBJ1-3; TRBD1 might be the D (6 bases). This CDR3 is 15 amino acids long. Germline V CDR1 and CDR2: SQVTM, ANQGSEA. V was pared by 6 bases and J by 0 bases, with 15 bases between. CDR3 loop: CSVSRDTGSGNTIYF. CDR3 DNA: TGCAGCGTAAGCCGGGACACGGGCTCTGGAAACACCATATATTTT.

The J gene is TRBJ1-4, the V gene TRBV5-1, with D possibly being TRBD1 (6 bases). V was clipped by 2 bases and J by 5 bases, with 13 bases between them. This CDR3 has 15 amino acids. CDR1 is SGHRS and CDR2 is YFSETQ in the germline V gene. CDR3 nucleotides: TGCGCCAGCAGCTTCCAGACAGGTCGGAATGAAAAACTGTTTTTT. Its protein is CASSFQTGRNEKLFF.

This chain connects TRBV5-1 to TRBJ1-4; D is possibly TRBD1 (6 bases). The germline gives CDR1 SGHRS, CDR2 YFSETQ. The length of the CDR3 is 14 residues. V lost 0 bases to trimming and J lost 7 bases, with 10 bases between them. DNA for the CDR3: TGCGCCAGCAGCTTGGACAGGGTTGGTGAAAAACTGTTTTTT. This translates into CASSLDRVGEKLFF.

The chain joins TRBV15 to TRBJ1-2; perhaps TRBD1 as D (6 bases). Germline assignment: CDR1 LNHNV and CDR2 YYDKDF (reference sequence). V lost 3 bases and J 8 bases, leaving 16 bases between the germline ends. The CDR3 sequence is 14 residues long. CDR3 residues: CATSSQGKWDGYTF. DNA of the CDR3: TGTGCCACCAGCAGCCAGGGGAAATGGGACGGCTACACCTTC. The variable domain in full, completed from reference TRBV15 and TRBJ1-2, reads DAMVIQNPRYQVTQFGKPVTLSCSQTLNHNVMYWYQQKSSQAPKLLFHYYDKDFNNEADTPDNFQSRRPNTSFCFLDIRSPGLGDTAMYLCATSSQGKWDGYTFGSGTRLTVV.

This chain joins TRBV5-5 and TRBJ2-1, with 11 bases fitting TRBD2. This CDR3 contains 16 residues. Germline V lookup: CDR1 SGHKS, CDR2 YYEKEE (reference sequence). The V and J ends lost 4 bases and 10 bases, in that order; junction bases with no gene match: 13. The CDR3 nucleotides are TGTGCCAGCAGCCGCTCGATTAGCGGGGGGGCTGGCGAGCAGTTCTTC. Its translation is CASSRSISGGAGEQFF. The variable domain in full, completed from reference TRBV5-5 and TRBJ2-1, reads DAGVTQSPTHLIKTRGQQVTLRCSPISGHKSVSWYQQVLGQGPQFIFQYYEKEERGRGNFPDRFSARQFPNYSSELNVNALLLGDSALYLCASSRSISGGAGEQFFGPGTRLTVL.

The chain has TRBV27 and TRBJ1-5; tentative D call: TRBD1 (5 bases). Germline lookup yields CDR1 MNHEY and CDR2 SMNVEV (reference sequence). The V end lost 3 bases, the J end lost 5 bases, and 8 bases lay between the germline ends. The CDR3 spans 13 residues. The CDR3 DNA follows: TGTGCCAGCAGTTTTGGAGGGGATCAGCCCCAGCATTTT. Residues: CASSFGGDQPQHF.

V and J are TRBV6-1 and TRBJ1-5; TRBD1 might be the D (6 bases). CDR3 length: 15 residues. Trimming pared 0 bases from V and 1 base from J, leaving 7 bases between. CDR1 and CDR2 (germline): MNHNS, SASEGT. CDR3 amino acids: CASSEATGSNQPQHF. In nucleotides, the CDR3 is TGTGCCAGCAGTGAAGCGACAGGCAGCAATCAGCCCCAGCATTTT.

The V and J genes are TRBV30 and TRBJ2-7, with D perhaps TRBD2 (6 bases). Trimming pared 2 bases from V and 2 bases from J, leaving 10 bases between. This CDR3 region has 13 residues. Germline CDR1 reads GTSNPN; CDR2 reads SVGIG (reference sequence). The CDR3 reads CAWSHGGTYEQYF. CDR3 nucleotides: TGTGCCTGGAGTCACGGGGGTACCTACGAGCAGTACTTC. Complete variable domain (other parts from reference TRBV30 and TRBJ2-7): SQTIHQWPATLVQPVGSPLSLECTVEGTSNPNLYWYRQAAGRGLQLLFYSVGIGQISSEVPQNLSASRPQDRQFILSSKKLLLSDSGFYLCAWSHGGTYEQYFGPGTRLTVT.

The rearrangement links TRBV5-1 to TRBJ2-3; 8 bases align to TRBD1. Germline CDR1 reads SGHRS; CDR2 reads YFSETQ. This CDR3 region has 16 residues. V shed 0 bases and J 1 base; nucleotides not matched to a gene: 4. The CDR3, as DNA: TGCGCCAGCAGCTTGGGTGACAGGGGAGGCACAGATACGCAGTATTTT. Translating it yields CASSLGDRGGTDTQYF.

The V and J genes are TRBV30 and TRBJ1-2; no clear D gene. From germline, CDR1 is GTSNPN and CDR2 SVGIG (reference sequence). CDR3 length: 13 residues. Trimming left V 2 bases short and J 8 bases short, with 15 bases between. The CDR3 DNA reads TGTGCCTGGAGTAGTGGTGTGGGAGGAGGCTACACCTTC. This sequence encodes CAWSSGVGGGYTF.

This chain uses TRBV6-5 with TRBJ1-2; D is unclear. The CDR3 loop spans 13 amino acids. CDR1 and CDR2 from the germline V gene are MNHEY and SVGAGI. V lost 0 bases, J lost 6 bases, and 8 bases lay in between. CDR3 region: CASSYSGLNGYTF. DNA of the CDR3: TGTGCCAGCAGTTACTCCGGACTAAATGGCTACACCTTC.

The J gene is TRBJ2-7, the V gene TRBV7-2, with 15 bases that match TRBD2. The J call is in doubt because the DNA end fits TRBJ2-5 better. CDR1 and CDR2 from the germline V gene are SGHTA and FQGNSA. This CDR3 has 17 residues. This CDR3 is CASSSPGLAGGKETQYF. The CDR3 DNA is TGTGCCAGCAGCTCTCCGGGACTAGCGGGAGGAAAAGAGACCCAGTACTTC.

The chain links TRBV4-1 to TRBJ2-1, with TRBD2 matching 13 bases. The CDR3 has 17 residues. Germline assignment: CDR1 MGHRA and CDR2 YSYEKL. The junction had 9 bases not matched to a gene; V was cut back by 4 bases and J by 6 bases. The CDR3 loop reads CASSPRLAGGLGNEQFF. CDR3 bases: TGCGCCAGCAGCCCTCGACTAGCGGGGGGCCTGGGCAATGAGCAGTTCTTC.